The entry that follows covers one T cell receptor (beta chain) sequence. Its antigen is undetermined. The V end lost 3 bases, the J end lost 1 base, and 9 bases lay between the germline ends. The CDR3 is 14 residues long. Germline V gives CDR1 KGHSH, CDR2 LQKENI. The sample is drawn from a study of shared clonotypes between healthy human individuals. Researchers divided each subset's genomic DNA evenly across several immunoSEQ plates. Method: immunoSEQ multiplex PCR; TCRdb's copy keeps in-frame clones and lacks some. This sample has under 850,000 clones, with around 77% found just once. Findings and limits, study-wide: Clonotypes which were not shared had lower generation probabilities than clonotypes that all four donors shared.

Researchers partitioned CD4+ cells into CD45RA+ naive and CD45RA-negative memory subsets. The sequenced sample consisted of memory CD4+ T cells sorted from blood. Subset meaning: CD45RA-negative fraction. The receptor's source is a woman in her thirties in good health. This sequence joins TRBV18 and TRBJ1-2, with TRBD1 as a possible D gene (5 bases). In DNA form, the CDR3 reads TGTGCCAGCTCACCGGGGCAGGATAACTATGGCTACACCTTC. Translated: CASSPGQDNYGYTF. Using reference TRBV18 and TRBJ1-2 for the parts outside the CDR3, the full variable domain is NAGVMQNPRHLVRRRGQEARLRCSPMKGHSHVYWYRQLPEEGLKFMVYLQKENIIDESGMPKERFSAEFPKEGPSILRIQQVVRGDSAAYFCASSPGQDNYGYTFGSGTRLTVV.